The sequence of this T cell receptor (beta chain) was determined in a study of post-analysis software for immune sequencing data. Overall study context: Progressive-relapsing, secondary progressive and relapsing-remitting multiple sclerosis were among the disease courses included.

Findings and limits, study-wide: There was significantly lower normalized Chao1 diversity in multiple sclerosis patients than in controls. In patients, about 5 TRBV segments were more frequent than in controls, with TRBV5-6, TRBV5-1 and TRBV20-1 among them.

This clonotype was seen only once. Its antigen is unidentified. The CDR3 length is 15 residues. V shed 8 bases, J shed 5 bases, and the junction held 9 bases outside the gene matches. Germline values: CDR1 MDHEN, CDR2 SYDVKM. Libraries were made from TCR beta cDNA, and they carried unique molecular identifiers. From the PCR reads, TCRdb called clonotypes with MiXCR, one entry per CDR3 protein. In the table there are fewer than 900,000 distinct CDR3 sequences, around 46% of which are singletons. V is TRBV28 and J is TRBJ2-5, with 12 bases matching TRBD2. The material sequenced was blood. The sequence was obtained from a girl between 10 and 17 years old with multiple sclerosis. The CDR3 DNA reads as TGTGCCAGCGGTCCCGGACTAGCGGGATCGGAGACCCAGTACTTC. Encoded protein: CASGPGLAGSETQYF.